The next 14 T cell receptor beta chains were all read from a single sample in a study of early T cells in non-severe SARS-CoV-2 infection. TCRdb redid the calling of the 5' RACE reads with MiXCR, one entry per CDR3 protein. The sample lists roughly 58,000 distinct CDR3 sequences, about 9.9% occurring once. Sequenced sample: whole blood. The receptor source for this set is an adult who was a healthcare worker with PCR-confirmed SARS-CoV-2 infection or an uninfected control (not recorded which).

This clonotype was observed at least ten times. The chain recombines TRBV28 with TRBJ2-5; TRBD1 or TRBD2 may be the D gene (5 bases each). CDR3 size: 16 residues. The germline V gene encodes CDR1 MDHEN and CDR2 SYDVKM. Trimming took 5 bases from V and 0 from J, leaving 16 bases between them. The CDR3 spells CASSPTGTGYQETQYF. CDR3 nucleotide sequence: TGTGCCAGCAGTCCAACCGGGACGGGGTACCAAGAGACCCAGTACTTC.

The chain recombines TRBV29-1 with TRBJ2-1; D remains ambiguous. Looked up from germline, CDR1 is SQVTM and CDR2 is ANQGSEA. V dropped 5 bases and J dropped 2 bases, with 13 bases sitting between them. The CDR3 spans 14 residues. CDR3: CSVYGGITYNEQFF. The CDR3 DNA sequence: TGCAGCGTTTATGGTGGAATCACCTACAATGAGCAGTTCTTC.

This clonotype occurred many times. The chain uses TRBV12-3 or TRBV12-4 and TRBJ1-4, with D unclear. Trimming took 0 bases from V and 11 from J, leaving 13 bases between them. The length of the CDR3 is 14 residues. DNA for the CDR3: TGTGCCAGCAGTTTAGCGCCGGCCCGCCGGAAACTGTTTTTT. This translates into CASSLAPARRKLFF.

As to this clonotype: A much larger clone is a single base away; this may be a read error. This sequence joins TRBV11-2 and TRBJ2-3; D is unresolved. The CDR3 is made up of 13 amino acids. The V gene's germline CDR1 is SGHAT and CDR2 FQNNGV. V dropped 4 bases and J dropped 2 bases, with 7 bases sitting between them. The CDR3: CASSSGYTDTQYF. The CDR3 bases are TGTGCCAGCAGCTCCGGGTACACAGATACGCAGTATTTT.

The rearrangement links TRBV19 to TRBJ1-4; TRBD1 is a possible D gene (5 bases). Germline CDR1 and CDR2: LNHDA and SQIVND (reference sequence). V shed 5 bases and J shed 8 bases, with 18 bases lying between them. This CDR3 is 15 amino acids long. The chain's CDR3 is CASSETPGHREKLFF. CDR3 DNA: TGTGCCAGTAGTGAAACTCCGGGGCATCGGGAAAAACTGTTTTTT.

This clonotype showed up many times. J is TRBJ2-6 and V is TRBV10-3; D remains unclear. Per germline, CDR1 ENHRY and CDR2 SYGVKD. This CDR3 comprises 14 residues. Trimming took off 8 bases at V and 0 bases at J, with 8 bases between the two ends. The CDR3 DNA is TGTGCCATCCTTACGTCCTCTGGGGCCAACGTCCTGACTTTC. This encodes CAILTSSGANVLTF.

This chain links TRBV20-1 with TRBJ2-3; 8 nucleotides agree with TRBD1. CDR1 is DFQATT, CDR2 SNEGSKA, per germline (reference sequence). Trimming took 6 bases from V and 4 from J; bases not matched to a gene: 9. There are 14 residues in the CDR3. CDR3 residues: CSANPVTGADTQYF. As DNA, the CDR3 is TGCAGTGCAAACCCGGTGACAGGGGCAGATACGCAGTATTTT.

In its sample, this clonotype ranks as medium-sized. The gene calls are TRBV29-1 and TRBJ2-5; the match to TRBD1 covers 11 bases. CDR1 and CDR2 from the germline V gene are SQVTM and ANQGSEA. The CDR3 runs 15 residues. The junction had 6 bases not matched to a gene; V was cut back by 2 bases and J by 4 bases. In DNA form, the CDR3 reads TGCAGCGTTGAACCGGGACAGGGGGAAGGAGAGACCCAGTACTTC. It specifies CSVEPGQGEGETQYF.

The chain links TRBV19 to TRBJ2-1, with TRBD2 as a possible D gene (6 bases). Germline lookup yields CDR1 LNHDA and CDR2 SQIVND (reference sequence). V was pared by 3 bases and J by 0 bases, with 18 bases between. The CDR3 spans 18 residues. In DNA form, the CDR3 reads TGTGCCAGTAGTATCGGGGCCTTCCGGGGGAGCTCCTACAATGAGCAGTTCTTC. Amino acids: CASSIGAFRGSSYNEQFF.

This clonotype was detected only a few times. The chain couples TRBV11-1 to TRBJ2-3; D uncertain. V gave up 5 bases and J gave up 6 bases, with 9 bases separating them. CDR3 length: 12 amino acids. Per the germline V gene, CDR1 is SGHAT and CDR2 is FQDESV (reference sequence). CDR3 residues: CASSPDRDTQYF. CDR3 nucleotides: TGTGCCAGCAGCCCGGACCGGGATACGCAGTATTTT.

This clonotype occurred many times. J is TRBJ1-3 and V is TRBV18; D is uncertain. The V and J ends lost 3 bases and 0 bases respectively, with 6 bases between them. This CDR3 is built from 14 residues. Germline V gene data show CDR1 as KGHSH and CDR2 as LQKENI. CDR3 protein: CASSPYSSGNTIYF. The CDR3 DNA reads TGTGCCAGCTCACCGTACAGCTCTGGAAACACCATATATTTT.

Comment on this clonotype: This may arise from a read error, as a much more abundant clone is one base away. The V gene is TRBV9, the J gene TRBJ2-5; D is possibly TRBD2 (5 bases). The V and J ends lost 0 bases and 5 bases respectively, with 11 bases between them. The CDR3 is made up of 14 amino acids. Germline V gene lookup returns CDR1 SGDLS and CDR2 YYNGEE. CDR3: CASSVELARETQYF. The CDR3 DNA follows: TGTGCCAGCAGCGTAGAGCTAGCCCGGGAGACCCAGTACTTC.

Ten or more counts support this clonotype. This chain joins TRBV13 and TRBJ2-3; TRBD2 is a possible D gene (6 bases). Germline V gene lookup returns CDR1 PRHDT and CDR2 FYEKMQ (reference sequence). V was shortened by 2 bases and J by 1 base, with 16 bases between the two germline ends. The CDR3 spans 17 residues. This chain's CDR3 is CASSLRAYGGGTDTQYF. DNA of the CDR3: TGTGCCAGCAGCTTAAGGGCCTATGGCGGGGGCACAGATACGCAGTATTTT.

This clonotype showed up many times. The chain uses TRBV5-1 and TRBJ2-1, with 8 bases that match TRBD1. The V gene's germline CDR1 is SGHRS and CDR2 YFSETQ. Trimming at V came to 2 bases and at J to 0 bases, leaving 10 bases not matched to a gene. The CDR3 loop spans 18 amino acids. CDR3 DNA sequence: TGCGCCAGCAGCTTAGGGATCGGGACAGGAAGCTCCTACAATGAGCAGTTCTTC. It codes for CASSLGIGTGSSYNEQFF.